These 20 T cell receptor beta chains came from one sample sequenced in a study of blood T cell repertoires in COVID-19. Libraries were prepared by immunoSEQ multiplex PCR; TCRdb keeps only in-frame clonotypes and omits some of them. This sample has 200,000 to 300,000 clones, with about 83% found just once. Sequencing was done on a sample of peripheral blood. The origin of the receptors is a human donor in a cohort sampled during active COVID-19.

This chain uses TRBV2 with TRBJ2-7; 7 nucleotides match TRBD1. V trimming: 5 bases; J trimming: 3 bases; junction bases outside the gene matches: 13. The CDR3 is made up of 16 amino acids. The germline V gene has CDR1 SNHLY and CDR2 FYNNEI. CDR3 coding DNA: TGTGCCAGCAGTCGCCCTCGGACAGGTTCTTACTACGAGCAGTACTTC. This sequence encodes CASSRPRTGSYYEQYF.

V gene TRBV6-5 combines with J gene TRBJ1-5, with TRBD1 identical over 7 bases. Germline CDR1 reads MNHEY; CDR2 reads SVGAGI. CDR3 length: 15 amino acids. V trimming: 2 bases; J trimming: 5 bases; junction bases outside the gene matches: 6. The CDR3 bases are TGTGCCAGCAGTTACGAACAGGGGATTTATCAGCCCCAGCATTTT. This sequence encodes CASSYEQGIYQPQHF.

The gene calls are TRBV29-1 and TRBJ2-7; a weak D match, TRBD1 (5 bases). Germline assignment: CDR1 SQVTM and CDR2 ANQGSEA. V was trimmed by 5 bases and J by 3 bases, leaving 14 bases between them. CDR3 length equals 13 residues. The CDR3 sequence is CSVFDSIFYEQYF. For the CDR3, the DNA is TGCAGCGTTTTTGACAGTATATTCTACGAGCAGTACTTC.

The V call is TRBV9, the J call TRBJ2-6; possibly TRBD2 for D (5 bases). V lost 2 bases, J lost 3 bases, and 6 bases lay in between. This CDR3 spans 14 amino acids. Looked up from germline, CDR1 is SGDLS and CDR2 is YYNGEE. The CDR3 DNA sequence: TGTGCCAGCAGCGTTGAGGGTGGGGCCAACGTCCTGACTTTC. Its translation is CASSVEGGANVLTF.

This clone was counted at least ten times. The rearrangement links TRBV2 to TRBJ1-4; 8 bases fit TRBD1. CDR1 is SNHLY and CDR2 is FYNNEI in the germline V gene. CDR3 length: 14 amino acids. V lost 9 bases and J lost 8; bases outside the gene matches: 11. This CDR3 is CASKLGQGGEKLFF. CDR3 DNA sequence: TGTGCCAGTAAACTTGGACAGGGAGGAGAAAAACTGTTTTTT.

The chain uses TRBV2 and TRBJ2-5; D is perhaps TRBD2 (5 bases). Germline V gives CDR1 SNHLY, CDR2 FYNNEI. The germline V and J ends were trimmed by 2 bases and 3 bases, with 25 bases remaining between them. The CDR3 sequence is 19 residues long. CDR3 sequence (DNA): TGTGCCAGCAGTGAAAAGGCGTCAGGAATAAGCGGAATAAAAGAGACCCAGTACTTC. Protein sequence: CASSEKASGISGIKETQYF.

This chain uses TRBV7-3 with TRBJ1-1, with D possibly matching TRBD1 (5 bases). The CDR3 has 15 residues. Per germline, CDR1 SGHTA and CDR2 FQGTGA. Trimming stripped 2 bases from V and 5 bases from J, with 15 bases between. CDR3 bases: TGTGCCAGCAGCTTACAGGGTGTCCCGAGTACTGAAGCTTTCTTT. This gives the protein CASSLQGVPSTEAFF.

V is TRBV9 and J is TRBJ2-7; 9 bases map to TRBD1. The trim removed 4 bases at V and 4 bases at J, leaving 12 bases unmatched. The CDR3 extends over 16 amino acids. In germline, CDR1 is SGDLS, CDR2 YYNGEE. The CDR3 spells CASSLLQGAPRYEQYF. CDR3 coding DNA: TGTGCCAGCAGCTTACTACAGGGGGCGCCCCGGTACGAGCAGTACTTC.

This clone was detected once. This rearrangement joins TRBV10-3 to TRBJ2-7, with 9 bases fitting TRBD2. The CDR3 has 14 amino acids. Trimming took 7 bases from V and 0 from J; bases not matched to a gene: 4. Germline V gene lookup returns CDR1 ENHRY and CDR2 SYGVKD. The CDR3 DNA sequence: TGTGCCATCACCCCTAGCGGGGACTCCTACGAGCAGTACTTC. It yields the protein CAITPSGDSYEQYF.

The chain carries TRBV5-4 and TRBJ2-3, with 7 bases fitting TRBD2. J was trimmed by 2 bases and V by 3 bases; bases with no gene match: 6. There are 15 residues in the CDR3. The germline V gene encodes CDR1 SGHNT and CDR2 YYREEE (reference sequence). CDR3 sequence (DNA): TGTGCCAGCAGCTCTTGGGACTACGACACAGATACGCAGTATTTT. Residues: CASSSWDYDTDTQYF. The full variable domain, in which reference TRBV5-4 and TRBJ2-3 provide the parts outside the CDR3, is ETGVTQSPTHLIKTRGQQVTLRCSSQSGHNTVSWYQQALGQGPQFIFQYYREEENGRGNFPPRFSGLQFPNYSSELNVNALELDDSALYLCASSSWDYDTDTQYFGPGTRLTVL.

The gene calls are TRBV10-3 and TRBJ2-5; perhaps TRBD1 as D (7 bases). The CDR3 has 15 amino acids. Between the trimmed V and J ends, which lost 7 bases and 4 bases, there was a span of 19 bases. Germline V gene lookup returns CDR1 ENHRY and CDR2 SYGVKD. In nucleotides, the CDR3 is TGTGCCATCAATGACCAGGGGGGCTTAGGAGAGACCCAGTACTTC. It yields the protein CAINDQGGLGETQYF.

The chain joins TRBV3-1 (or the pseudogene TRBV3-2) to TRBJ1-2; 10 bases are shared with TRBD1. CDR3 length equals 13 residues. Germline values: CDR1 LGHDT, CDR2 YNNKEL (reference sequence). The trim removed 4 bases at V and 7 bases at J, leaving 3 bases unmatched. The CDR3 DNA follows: TGTGCCAGCAGCCGACAGGGGGCTGGTGGCTACACCTTC. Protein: CASSRQGAGGYTF.

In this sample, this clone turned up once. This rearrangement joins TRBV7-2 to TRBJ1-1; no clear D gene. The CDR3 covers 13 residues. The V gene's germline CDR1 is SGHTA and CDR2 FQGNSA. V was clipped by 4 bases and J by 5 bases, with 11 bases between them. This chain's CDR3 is CASSSGSWTEAFF. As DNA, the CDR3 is TGTGCCAGCAGCTCGGGAAGTTGGACTGAAGCTTTCTTT.

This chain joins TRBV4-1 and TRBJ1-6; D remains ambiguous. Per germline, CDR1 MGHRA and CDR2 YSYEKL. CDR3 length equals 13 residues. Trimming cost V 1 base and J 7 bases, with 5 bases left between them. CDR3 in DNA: TGCGCCAGCAGCCAAGGTCTCAATTCACCCCTCCACTTT. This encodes CASSQGLNSPLHF.

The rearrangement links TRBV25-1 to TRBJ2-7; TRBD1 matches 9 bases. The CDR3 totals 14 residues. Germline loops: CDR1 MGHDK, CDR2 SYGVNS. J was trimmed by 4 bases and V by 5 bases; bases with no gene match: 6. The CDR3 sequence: CASSRGTGLYEQYF. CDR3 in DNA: TGTGCCAGCAGTCGGGGGACAGGGTTATACGAGCAGTACTTC.

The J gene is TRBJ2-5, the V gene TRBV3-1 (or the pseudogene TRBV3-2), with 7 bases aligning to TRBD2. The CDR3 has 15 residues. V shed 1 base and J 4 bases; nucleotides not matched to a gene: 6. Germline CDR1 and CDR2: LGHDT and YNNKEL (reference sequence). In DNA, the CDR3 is TGTGCCAGCAGCCAAGCGGTAACGGGGGGAGAGACCCAGTACTTC. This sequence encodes CASSQAVTGGETQYF.

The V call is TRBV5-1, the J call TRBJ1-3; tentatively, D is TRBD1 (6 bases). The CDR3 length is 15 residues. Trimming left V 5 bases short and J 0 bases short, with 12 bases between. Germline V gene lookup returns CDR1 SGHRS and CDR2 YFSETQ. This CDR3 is CASRPGTISGNTIYF. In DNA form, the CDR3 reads TGCGCCAGCAGACCCGGGACAATCTCTGGAAACACCATATATTTT.

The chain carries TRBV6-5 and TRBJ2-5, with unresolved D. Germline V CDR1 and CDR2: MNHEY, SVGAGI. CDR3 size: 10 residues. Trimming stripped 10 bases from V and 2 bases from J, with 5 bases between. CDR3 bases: TGTGCCACTAGTCAAGAGACCCAGTACTTC. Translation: CATSQETQYF.

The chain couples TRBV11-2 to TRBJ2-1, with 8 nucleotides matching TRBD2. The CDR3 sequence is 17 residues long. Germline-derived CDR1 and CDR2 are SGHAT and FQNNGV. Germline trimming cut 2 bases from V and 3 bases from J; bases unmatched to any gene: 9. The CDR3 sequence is CASSLTSGTSYYNEQFF. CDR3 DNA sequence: TGTGCCAGCAGCTTAACTTCTGGGACTAGTTACTACAATGAGCAGTTCTTC. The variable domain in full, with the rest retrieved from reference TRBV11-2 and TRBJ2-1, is EAGVAQSPRYKIIEKRQSVAFWCNPISGHATLYWYQQILGQGPKLLIQFQNNGVVDDSQLPKDRFSAERLKGVDSTLKIQPAKLEDSAVYLCASSLTSGTSYYNEQFFGPGTRLTVL.

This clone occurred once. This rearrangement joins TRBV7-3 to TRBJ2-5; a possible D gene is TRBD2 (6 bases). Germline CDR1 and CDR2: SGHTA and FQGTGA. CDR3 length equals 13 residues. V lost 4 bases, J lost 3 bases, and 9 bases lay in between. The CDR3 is CASSYKREETQYF. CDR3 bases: TGTGCCAGCAGCTACAAGCGGGAAGAGACCCAGTACTTC.